The 6 T cell receptor beta chains presented below share a single source sample, sequenced in a study of early T cells in non-severe SARS-CoV-2 infection. One entry per CDR3 protein, called by TCRdb with MiXCR from the 5' RACE reads. The sample yields roughly 65,000 distinct CDR3 sequences, under 13% seen once. Sequenced input: whole blood. The receptor set was obtained from an adult who was a healthcare worker with PCR-confirmed SARS-CoV-2 infection or an uninfected control (not recorded which).

This chain connects TRBV27 to TRBJ1-3, with a possible D match to TRBD1 (5 bases). Trimming shortened V by 8 bases and J by 8 bases, and 16 bases separated the two germline ends. Germline V CDR1 and CDR2: MNHEY, SMNVEV (reference sequence). The CDR3 totals 13 residues. The CDR3 sequence: CASEDRGPDTIYF. CDR3 DNA sequence: TGTGCCAGCGAAGACAGAGGTCCAGACACCATATATTTT.

This clonotype was seen many times. V gene TRBV6-4 combines with J gene TRBJ2-2; tentative D call: TRBD2 (6 bases). This CDR3 region has 14 residues. Germline V gene sequence: CDR1 MRHNA, CDR2 SNTAGT. The V and J ends lost 5 bases and 3 bases respectively, with 10 bases between them. The CDR3 sequence is CASSPGLHTGELFF. In DNA, the CDR3 is TGTGCCAGCAGTCCGGGACTTCACACCGGGGAGCTGTTTTTT.

V usage is TRBV28 and J usage is TRBJ2-3; D is unclear. The germline V gene encodes CDR1 MDHEN and CDR2 SYDVKM. Trimming took 2 bases from V and 2 from J, leaving 8 bases between them. The CDR3 is 14 amino acids. The CDR3 DNA is TGTGCCAGCAGTTTAGCTAGGTTCACAGATACGCAGTATTTT. This translates into CASSLARFTDTQYF.

This clonotype was seen repeatedly, ten times or more. This chain links TRBV2 with TRBJ2-2, with 7 bases identical to TRBD2. In germline, CDR1 is SNHLY, CDR2 FYNNEI. The CDR3 has 15 amino acids. V lost 4 bases to trimming and J lost 0 bases; unmatched junction nucleotides: 2. CDR3 in DNA: TGTGCCAGCAGTGGGACTAGTTCGAACACCGGGGAGCTGTTTTTT. Translated: CASSGTSSNTGELFF.

The chain employs TRBV20-1 and TRBJ2-5; D ambiguous. Trimming left V 3 bases short and J 4 bases short, with 15 bases between. This CDR3 contains 14 residues. CDR1 and CDR2 (germline): DFQATT, SNEGSKA (reference sequence). The CDR3 loop is CSASANPGGETQYF. The CDR3 DNA sequence: TGCAGTGCTAGCGCTAATCCGGGTGGAGAGACCCAGTACTTC.

This clonotype occurred a few times. The chain joins TRBV15 to TRBJ2-7, with 7 positions matching TRBD1. Per germline, CDR1 LNHNV and CDR2 YYDKDF (reference sequence). There are 15 residues in the CDR3. Trimming took 0 bases from V and 4 from J; bases not matched to a gene: 6. The CDR3 DNA sequence: TGTGCCACCAGCAGAGATCAAGGGGGCAAGTACGAGCAGTACTTC. Protein: CATSRDQGGKYEQYF.